This T cell receptor beta chain was retrieved from a study of control samples from healthy donors and cancer patients. V shed 6 bases, J shed 11 bases, and the junction held 8 bases outside the gene matches. The CDR3 is 11 residues long. Germline loops: CDR1 DFQATT, CDR2 SNEGSKA (reference sequence). Here immunoSEQ multiplex PCR was the method, and the copy in TCRdb shows in-frame clones only, minus some. The table has some 210,000 clones, roughly nine tenths seen once. Material: blood. The TCR was taken from a man aged 25-40 years in good health. The chain combines TRBV20-1 with TRBJ1-1; 8 bases map to TRBD1. The chain's CDR3 is CSAPDRVFAFF. The CDR3 bases are TGCAGTGCCCCGGACAGGGTTTTTGCTTTCTTT.